The 23 T cell receptor beta chains in this list originate from one sample, sequenced in a study of blood T cells in healthy people across ages. Using a J-beta primer mix together with a sample-barcoded 5' primer, a second PCR was run for about 6 to 11 cycles. Using its own MiXCR run on the 5' RACE reads, TCRdb lists one record per CDR3 protein. The data contain about 720,000 distinct CDR3 sequences, 22% of them singletons. The sample taken for sequencing was blood. These TCRs come from a man between 65 and 79 years old in good health.

With regard to this clonotype: Being one base from a much bigger clone, this may be a read error. This chain connects TRBV13 to TRBJ2-1, with D unclear. The CDR3 covers 15 residues. Germline CDR1 PRHDT, CDR2 FYEKMQ (reference sequence). CDR3 coding DNA: TGTGCCGGCAGTTACTCTTGGAGCTCCTACAATGAGCAGTTCTTC. It yields the protein CAGSYSWSSYNEQFF.

This clonotype was counted between two and nine times. The chain recombines TRBV29-1 with TRBJ2-6, with D unclear. The CDR3 has 15 residues. Germline CDR1 SQVTM, CDR2 ANQGSEA. DNA for the CDR3: TGCAGTGCTGAACAACCTGGGGCTGGGGCCAACGTCCTGACTTTC. Its translation: CSAEQPGAGANVLTF.

In its sample, this clonotype was seen once. This chain uses TRBV19 with TRBJ2-3; perhaps TRBD2 as D (6 bases). Per the germline V gene, CDR1 is LNHDA and CDR2 is SQIVND (reference sequence). The CDR3 is made up of 14 amino acids. Between the trimmed V and J ends, which lost 6 bases and 0 bases, there was a span of 10 bases. The CDR3 sequence: CASRLSGSTDTQYF. The CDR3, as DNA: TGTGCCAGTAGGTTGAGCGGGAGCACAGATACGCAGTATTTT. Variable domain in full (rest from reference TRBV19 and TRBJ2-3): DGGITQSPKYLFRKEGQNVTLSCEQNLNHDAMYWYRQDPGQGLRLIYYSQIVNDFQKGDIAEGYSVSREKKESFPLTVTSAQKNPTAFYLCASRLSGSTDTQYFGPGTRLTVL.

This chain links TRBV28 with TRBJ2-5, with D perhaps matching TRBD2 (6 bases). The V end was cut by 5 bases, the J end by 5 bases, with 15 bases between. The CDR3 length is 14 residues. From germline, CDR1 is MDHEN and CDR2 SYDVKM. The CDR3: CASSDLLARETQYF. The DNA of the CDR3 is TGTGCCAGCAGTGACCTCCTAGCGCGCGAGACCCAGTACTTC.

The chain carries TRBV3-1 and TRBJ2-3; D remains unclear. Trimming stripped 2 bases from V and 2 bases from J, with 8 bases between. The CDR3 runs 14 residues. Germline V gene lookup returns CDR1 LGHDT and CDR2 YNNKEL (reference sequence). CDR3 bases: TGTGCCAGCAGCCAAACAGTTTACACAGATACGCAGTATTTT. It specifies CASSQTVYTDTQYF.

The chain uses TRBV7-2 and TRBJ2-7; 7 nucleotides line up with TRBD1. Germline V gene lookup returns CDR1 SGHTA and CDR2 FQGNSA. This CDR3 is built from 16 residues. V lost 6 bases, J lost 3 bases, and 14 bases stayed unmatched. The CDR3 is CASRQVQGSNLYEQYF. The CDR3 DNA reads as TGTGCCAGCAGGCAAGTACAGGGGAGCAACCTCTACGAGCAGTACTTC.

Of note for this clonotype: A much larger clone differs by one base, so this may be a read error. The V gene is TRBV29-1, the J gene TRBJ2-7; D might be TRBD1 or TRBD2, each matching 5 bases. The CDR3 is 13 residues long. V was clipped by 7 bases and J by 4 bases, with 17 bases between them. Germline V CDR1 and CDR2: SQVTM, ANQGSEA. CDR3 amino acids: CSAAGRDLYEQYF. The CDR3 DNA is TGCAGCGCCGCTGGACGGGACCTATACGAGCAGTACTTC.

The table lists this clonotype with a few counts. The V and J genes are TRBV10-3 and TRBJ2-3; either TRBD1 or TRBD2 may fit D (6 bases each). The ends were cut back, 3 bases at V and 3 bases at J, with 10 bases in the middle. The germline CDR1 and CDR2 sequences are ENHRY and SYGVKD. The CDR3 spans 14 residues. CDR3 DNA sequence: TGTGCCATCAGTGAAGGGGGGCAGACAGATACGCAGTATTTT. This gives the protein CAISEGGQTDTQYF.

The rearrangement links TRBV6-5 to TRBJ2-7; D may correspond to TRBD1 or TRBD2 (5 bases each). The CDR3 has 13 residues. The V gene's germline CDR1 is MNHEY and CDR2 SVGAGI. The V end lost 0 bases, the J end lost 9 bases, and 12 bases lay between the germline ends. DNA of the CDR3: TGTGCCAGCAGTTACTCGAGTGTGGGGGTGCAGTACTTC. Protein sequence: CASSYSSVGVQYF.

This clonotype was observed many times. The V call is TRBV7-2, the J call TRBJ2-3, with D perhaps matching TRBD2 (5 bases). V lost 3 bases and J 1 base, leaving 8 bases between the germline ends. In germline, CDR1 is SGHTA, CDR2 FQGNSA. The CDR3 spans 14 residues. CDR3 loop: CASSFFGGTDTQYF. The CDR3 region has the DNA TGTGCCAGCAGCTTTTTCGGGGGCACAGATACGCAGTATTTT.

The J gene is TRBJ2-5, the V gene TRBV6-2 or TRBV6-3; D is possibly TRBD1 or TRBD2 (5 bases each). Judging by the DNA end, TRBJ2-1 fits better; the J call may be wrong. Germline loops: CDR1 MNHEY, CDR2 SVGEGT. The CDR3 loop spans 13 amino acids. In nucleotides, the CDR3 is TGTGCCAGCAGTCTGCTCCGGGGCCATGAGCAGTTCTTC. Its translation: CASSLLRGHEQFF.

This clonotype has just a few counts. This sequence joins TRBV10-3 and TRBJ2-3; 7 bases are a match to TRBD2. The germline CDR1 and CDR2 sequences are ENHRY and SYGVKD. CDR3 length: 16 amino acids. The trim removed 4 bases at V and 5 bases at J, leaving 12 bases unmatched. The CDR3 DNA reads as TGTGCCATCAGTGGGGCCAGGAGCGGGGTGGGAGATACGCAGTATTTT. Translating gives CAISGARSGVGDTQYF.

This clonotype was observed a few times. The gene calls are TRBV5-1 and TRBJ2-1; no firm D call. V lost 4 bases to trimming and J lost 8 bases, with 16 bases between them. The germline CDR1 and CDR2 sequences are SGHRS and YFSETQ. The CDR3 has 14 residues. The CDR3, as DNA: TGCGCCAGCAGCCCCCTACTCGTTGAAGATGAGCAGTTCTTC. Protein sequence: CASSPLLVEDEQFF.

A few counts support this clonotype. This chain connects TRBV18 to TRBJ1-1, with 10 bases matching TRBD1. This CDR3 has 17 amino acids. Trimming cost V 3 bases and J 0 bases; bases outside gene matches: 7. Germline V lookup: CDR1 KGHSH, CDR2 LQKENI. CDR3 residues: CASSPPDRGYMNTEAFF. DNA of the CDR3: TGTGCCAGCTCACCGCCGGACAGGGGGTACATGAACACTGAAGCTTTCTTT. Filled out from reference TRBV18 and TRBJ1-1, the complete variable domain reads NAGVMQNPRHLVRRRGQEARLRCSPMKGHSHVYWYRQLPEEGLKFMVYLQKENIIDESGMPKERFSAEFPKEGPSILRIQQVVRGDSAAYFCASSPPDRGYMNTEAFFGQGTRLTVV.

This clonotype has more than one count but fewer than ten. The V gene is TRBV5-1, the J gene TRBJ2-5; 11 nucleotides match TRBD2. The end of the DNA aligns better with TRBJ2-7, so the J call may be wrong. Germline V gene sequence: CDR1 SGHRS, CDR2 YFSETQ. The CDR3 has 15 amino acids. The CDR3 reads CASSETSGGYYEQYF. The CDR3 DNA reads TGCGCCAGCAGCGAAACTAGCGGGGGTTACTACGAGCAGTACTTC.

In its sample, this clonotype was seen a few times. The gene calls are TRBV20-1 and TRBJ2-7; no clear D gene. Trimming left V 0 bases short and J 0 bases short, with 12 bases between. The germline V gene encodes CDR1 DFQATT and CDR2 SNEGSKA (reference sequence). This CDR3 contains 15 residues. This CDR3 reads CSARDGSESSYEQYF. The CDR3 region has the DNA TGCAGTGCTAGAGATGGCAGCGAAAGCTCCTACGAGCAGTACTTC.

This sequence joins TRBV6-6 and TRBJ2-3, with 9 bases lining up with TRBD1. This CDR3 has 15 amino acids. V shed 6 bases and J 2 bases; nucleotides not matched to a gene: 6. The germline V gene encodes CDR1 MNHNY and CDR2 SVGAGI (reference sequence). CDR3 region: CASRERQGVTDTQYF. CDR3 sequence (DNA): TGTGCCAGCAGGGAACGACAGGGGGTCACAGATACGCAGTATTTT.

V and J are TRBV12-3 or TRBV12-4 and TRBJ2-1, with 14 bases lining up with TRBD2. Trimming took 6 bases from V and 8 from J; bases not matched to a gene: 6. CDR3 size: 15 residues. CDR3 nucleotides: TGTGCCAGCAGAACCGGGACTAGCGGGAGTTATGAGCAGTTCTTC. It codes for CASRTGTSGSYEQFF.

This clonotype was observed a few times. CDR3 nucleotide sequence: TGTGCCAGCAGGCCGACGGACAGGGAAAATTATCAGCCCCAGCATTTT. Residues: CASRPTDRENYQPQHF. J is TRBJ1-5 and V is TRBV21-1; the D call in the table, TRBD1, was not verified against the DNA. TRBV21-1 is reported as a pseudogene. The CDR3 extends over 16 amino acids.

The table lists this clonotype with a few counts. A read error may account for a junction end that differs from germline. The chain joins TRBV12-3 or TRBV12-4 to TRBJ1-5; possibly TRBD1 for D (5 bases). CDR3 length equals 14 residues. The CDR3 is CASSLGTSNRPQHF. For the CDR3, the DNA is TGTGCCAGCAGCCTTGGGACCAGCAATCGGCCCCAGCATTTT.

The rearrangement links TRBV9 to TRBJ1-1; D gene unclear. Germline values: CDR1 SGDLS, CDR2 YYNGEE. The CDR3 length is 13 residues. Trimming left V 0 bases short and J 4 bases short, with 7 bases between. The CDR3 region is CASSVEQSTEAFF. The CDR3 DNA is TGTGCCAGCAGCGTAGAGCAGAGCACTGAAGCTTTCTTT.

The chain joins TRBV4-3 to TRBJ2-1; no definite D call. The CDR3 spans 17 residues. From germline, CDR1 is LGHNA and CDR2 YSLEER. Between the trimmed V and J ends, which lost 0 bases and 0 bases, there was a span of 12 bases. In DNA form, the CDR3 reads TGCGCCAGCAGCCAAGATCCGACGTTAAGCTCCTACAATGAGCAGTTCTTC. Translated, it gives CASSQDPTLSSYNEQFF.

The chain uses TRBV6-6 and TRBJ2-7; no reliable D call. The ends were cut back, 0 bases at V and 0 bases at J, with 9 bases in the middle. CDR1 and CDR2 (germline): MNHNY, SVGAGI (reference sequence). The CDR3 length is 15 residues. The DNA of the CDR3 is TGTGCCAGCAGTTACTCATCCTTGCCCTCCTACGAGCAGTACTTC. Translating it yields CASSYSSLPSYEQYF.